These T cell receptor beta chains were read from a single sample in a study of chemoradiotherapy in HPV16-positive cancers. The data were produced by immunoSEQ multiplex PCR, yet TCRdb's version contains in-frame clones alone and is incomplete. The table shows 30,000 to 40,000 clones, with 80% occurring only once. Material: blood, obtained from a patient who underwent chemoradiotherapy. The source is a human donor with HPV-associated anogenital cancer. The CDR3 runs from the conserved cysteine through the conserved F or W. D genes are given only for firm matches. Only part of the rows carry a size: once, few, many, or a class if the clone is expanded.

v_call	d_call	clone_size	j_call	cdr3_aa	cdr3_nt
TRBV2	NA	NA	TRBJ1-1	CASISNTEAFF	TGTGCCAGCATTTCGAACACTGAAGCTTTCTTT
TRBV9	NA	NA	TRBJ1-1	CASSVVTGEKAFF	TGTGCCAGCAGCGTAGTAACAGGAGAGAAAGCTTTCTTT
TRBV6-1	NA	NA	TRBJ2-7	CASSGRGSSYEQYF	TGTGCCAGCAGCGGACGGGGAAGCTCCTACGAGCAGTACTTC
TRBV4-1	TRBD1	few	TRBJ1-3	CASSQGQGSGSSGNTIYF	TGCGCCAGCAGCCAAGGACAGGGGTCGGGAAGCTCTGGAAACACCATATATTTT
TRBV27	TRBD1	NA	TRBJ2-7	CASSLYGQGSSYEQYF	TGTGCCAGCAGTTTATACGGACAGGGAAGCTCCTACGAGCAGTACTTC
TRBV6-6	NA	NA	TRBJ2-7	CASSWAVPLYEQYF	TGTGCCAGCAGCTGGGCCGTTCCCCTCTACGAGCAGTACTTC
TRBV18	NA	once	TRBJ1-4	CASSPQGLRDEKLFF	TGTGCCAGCTCACCACAGGGACTTCGGGATGAAAAACTGTTTTTT
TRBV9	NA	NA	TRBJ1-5	CASSVDGVFNQPQHF	TGTGCCAGCAGCGTAGATGGGGTTTTCAATCAGCCCCAGCATTTT
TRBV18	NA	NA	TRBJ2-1	CASTLWRGGGSYNEQFF	TGTGCCAGCACCTTGTGGAGAGGGGGGGGGTCCTACAATGAGCAGTTCTTC
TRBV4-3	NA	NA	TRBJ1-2	CASSQARTGGHYGYTF	TGCGCCAGCAGCCAAGCCCGAACCGGAGGGCACTATGGCTACACCTTC
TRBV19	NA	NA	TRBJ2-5	CASSIQSAAGQETQYF	TGTGCCAGTAGTATCCAGTCGGCGGCTGGGCAAGAGACCCAGTACTTC
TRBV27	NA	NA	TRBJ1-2	CASSLWGGDGYTF	TGTGCCAGCAGTTTATGGGGGGGGGATGGCTACACCTTC
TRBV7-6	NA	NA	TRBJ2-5	CASSLSLGRETQYF	TGTGCCAGCAGCTTATCACTAGGTCGAGAGACCCAGTACTTC
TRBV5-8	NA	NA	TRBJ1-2	CASSPIMDRRYGYTF	TGTGCCAGCAGCCCAATCATGGACAGAAGATATGGCTACACCTTC
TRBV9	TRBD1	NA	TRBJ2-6	CASSVGIRDRGAGANVLTF	TGTGCCAGCAGCGTAGGGATAAGAGACAGGGGTGCTGGGGCCAACGTCCTGACTTTC
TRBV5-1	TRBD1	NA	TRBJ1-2	CASGRGESYGYTF	TGCGCCAGCGGCAGGGGGGAGAGCTATGGCTACACCTTC
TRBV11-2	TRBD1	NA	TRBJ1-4	CASSLEPNRGEKLFF	TGTGCCAGCAGCTTAGAGCCTAACAGGGGCGAAAAACTGTTTTTT
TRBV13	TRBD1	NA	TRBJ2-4	CASSLAFKQGFRAKNIQYF	TGTGCCAGCAGCTTAGCTTTTAAACAGGGGTTTAGGGCCAAAAACATTCAGTACTTC
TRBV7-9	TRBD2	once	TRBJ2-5	CASRPTGGLAETQYF	TGTGCCAGCAGGCCCACGGGGGGGCTAGCAGAGACCCAGTACTTC
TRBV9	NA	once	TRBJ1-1	CASSAPGNPPVAFF	TGTGCCAGCAGCGCCCCCGGGAACCCACCCGTGGCTTTCTTT
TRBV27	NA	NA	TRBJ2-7	CASSLSGRHEQYF	TGTGCCAGCAGTTTATCAGGGAGGCACGAGCAGTACTTC
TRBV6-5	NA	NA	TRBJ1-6	CASSYAGQRTSPLHF	TGTGCCAGCAGTTATGCCGGACAGCGGACTTCACCCCTCCACTTT
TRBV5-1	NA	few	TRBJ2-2	CASSLGNTGELFF	TGCGCCAGCAGCCTAGGGAACACCGGGGAGCTGTTTTTT
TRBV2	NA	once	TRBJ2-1	CASSVMENEQFF	TGTGCCAGCAGTGTTATGGAGAATGAGCAGTTCTTC
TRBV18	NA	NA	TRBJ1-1	CASSLKLGTEAFF	TGTGCCAGCTCACTCAAATTAGGCACTGAAGCTTTCTTT
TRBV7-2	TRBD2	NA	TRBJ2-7	CASSSRGGAGDAYEQYF	TGTGCCAGCAGCTCCCGTGGCGGAGCGGGGGACGCCTACGAGCAGTACTTC
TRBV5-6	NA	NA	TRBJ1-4	CASSLFRGGGEKLFF	TGTGCCAGCAGCTTGTTTAGGGGAGGAGGTGAAAAACTGTTTTTT
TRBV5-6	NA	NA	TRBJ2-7	CASSLEQGEEQYF	TGTGCCAGCAGCCTAGAACAGGGTGAAGAGCAGTACTTC
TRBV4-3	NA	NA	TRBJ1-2	CASSQAQGNYGYTF	TGCGCCAGCAGCCAAGCACAGGGAAACTATGGCTACACCTTC
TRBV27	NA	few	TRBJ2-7	CASSLKWGAYEQYF	TGTGCCAGCAGTCTGAAATGGGGGGCCTACGAGCAGTACTTC
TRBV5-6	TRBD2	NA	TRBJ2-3	CASSPGLAGTDTQYF	TGTGCCAGCAGCCCGGGACTAGCGGGCACAGATACGCAGTATTTT
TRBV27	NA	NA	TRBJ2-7	CASSLSASYEQYF	TGTGCCAGCAGTTTATCGGCTAGCTACGAGCAGTACTTC
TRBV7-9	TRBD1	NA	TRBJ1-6	CASSLGTGASGSPLHF	TGTGCCAGCAGCTTAGGGACAGGGGCCTCCGGATCACCCCTCCACTTT
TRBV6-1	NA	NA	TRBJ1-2	CASSENFFYGYTF	TGTGCCAGCAGTGAAAACTTTTTCTATGGCTACACCTTC
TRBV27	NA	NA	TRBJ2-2	CASSTRRQGNTGELFF	TGTGCCAGCAGCACGAGGCGGCAGGGGAACACCGGGGAGCTGTTTTTT